This TCR beta chain originates from a study of graft-versus-host responses after intestinal transplantation. For the study at large: Anti-thymocyte globulin was used for induction in all recipients, who then took tacrolimus and steroids for about three years. Points from the study as a whole: GvH clones were identified in recipient marrow, with some first appearing in ileum or blood.

Here immunoSEQ multiplex PCR was the method, and the copy in TCRdb shows in-frame clones only, minus some. Of around 88,000 clones in the sample, approximately 89% are singletons; the top ten hold less than 8.5%. The CDR3 loop spans 13 amino acids. The germline V gene has CDR1 SGDLS and CDR2 YYNGEE. Trimming pared 4 bases from V and 7 bases from J, leaving 14 bases between. With respect to this clone: Its antigen is unknown.

This chain uses TRBV9 with TRBJ1-2, with D uncertain. The sample consisted of unstimulated CD8+ T cells sorted from spleen or lymph node cells, taken before transplant. This sequence was found in a human donor who was the organ donor for an intestinal transplant. In nucleotides, the CDR3 is TGTGCCAGCAGCTCCCCGGGCCCGTTTGGCTACACCTTC. Protein product: CASSSPGPFGYTF.